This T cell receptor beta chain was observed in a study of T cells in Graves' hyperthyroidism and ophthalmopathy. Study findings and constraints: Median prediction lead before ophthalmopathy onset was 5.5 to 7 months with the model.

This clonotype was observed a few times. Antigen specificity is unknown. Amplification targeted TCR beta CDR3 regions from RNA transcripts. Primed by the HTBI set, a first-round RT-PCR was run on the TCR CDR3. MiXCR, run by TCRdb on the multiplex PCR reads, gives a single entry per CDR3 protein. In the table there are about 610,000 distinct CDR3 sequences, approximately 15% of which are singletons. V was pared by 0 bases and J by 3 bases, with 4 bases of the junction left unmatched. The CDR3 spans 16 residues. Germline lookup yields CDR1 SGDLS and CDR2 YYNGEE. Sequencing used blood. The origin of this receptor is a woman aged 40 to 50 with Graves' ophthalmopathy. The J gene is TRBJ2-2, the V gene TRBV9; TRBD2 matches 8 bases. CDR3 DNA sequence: TGTGCCAGCAGCGTAGACGGGAGGGCCTACACCGGGGAGCTGTTTTTT. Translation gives CASSVDGRAYTGELFF.